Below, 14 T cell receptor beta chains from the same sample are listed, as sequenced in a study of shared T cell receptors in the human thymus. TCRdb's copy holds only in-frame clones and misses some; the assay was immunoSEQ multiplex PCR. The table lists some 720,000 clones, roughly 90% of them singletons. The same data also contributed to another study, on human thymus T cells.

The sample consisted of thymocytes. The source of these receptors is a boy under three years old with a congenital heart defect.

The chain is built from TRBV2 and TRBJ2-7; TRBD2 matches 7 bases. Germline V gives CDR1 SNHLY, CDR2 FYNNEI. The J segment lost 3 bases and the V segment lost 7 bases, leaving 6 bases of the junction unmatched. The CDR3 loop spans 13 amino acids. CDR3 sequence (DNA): TGTGCCAGCACACTAGCGCCCGGCTACGAGCAGTACTTC. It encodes CASTLAPGYEQYF.

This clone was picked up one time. The CDR3 nucleotides are TGTGCTAGTGGTCCCGCCGAGGAGGGACCTACAGATACGCAGTATTTT. Its protein product is CASGPAEEGPTDTQYF. The chain joins TRBV12-5 to TRBJ2-3, with D perhaps TRBD2 (6 bases). This CDR3 has 16 amino acids. Trimming took off 5 bases at V and 3 bases at J, with 18 bases between the two ends. Germline assignment: CDR1 LGHNT and CDR2 FRNRAP.

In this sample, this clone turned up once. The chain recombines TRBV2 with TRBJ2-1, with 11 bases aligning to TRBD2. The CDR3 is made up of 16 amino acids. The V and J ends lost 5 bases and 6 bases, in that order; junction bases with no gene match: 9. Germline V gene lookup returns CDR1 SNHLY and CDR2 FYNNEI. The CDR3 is CASSPQTSGSVNEQFF. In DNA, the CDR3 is TGTGCCAGCAGTCCCCAAACTAGCGGGAGTGTCAATGAGCAGTTCTTC.

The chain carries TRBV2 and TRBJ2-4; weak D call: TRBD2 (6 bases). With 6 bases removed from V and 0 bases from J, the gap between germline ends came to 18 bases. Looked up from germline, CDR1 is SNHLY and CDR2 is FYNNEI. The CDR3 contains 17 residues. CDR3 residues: CASRMQQPGLAKNIQYF. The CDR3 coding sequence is TGTGCCAGCAGGATGCAACAGCCGGGACTAGCCAAAAACATTCAGTACTTC.

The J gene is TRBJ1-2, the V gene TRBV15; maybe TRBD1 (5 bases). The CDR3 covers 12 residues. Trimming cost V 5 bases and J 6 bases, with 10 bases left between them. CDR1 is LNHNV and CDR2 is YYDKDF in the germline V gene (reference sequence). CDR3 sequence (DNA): TGTGCCACCAGCCTAGGGGAGGATGGCTACACCTTC. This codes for CATSLGEDGYTF. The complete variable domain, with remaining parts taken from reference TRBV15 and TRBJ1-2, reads DAMVIQNPRYQVTQFGKPVTLSCSQTLNHNVMYWYQQKSSQAPKLLFHYYDKDFNNEADTPDNFQSRRPNTSFCFLDIRSPGLGDTAMYLCATSLGEDGYTFGSGTRLTVV.

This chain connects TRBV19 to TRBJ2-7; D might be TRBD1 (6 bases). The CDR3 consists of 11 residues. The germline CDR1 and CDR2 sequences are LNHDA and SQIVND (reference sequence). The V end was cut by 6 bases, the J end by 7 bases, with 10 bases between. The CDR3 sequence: CASRTGSEQYF. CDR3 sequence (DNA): TGTGCCAGTAGAACAGGGAGTGAGCAGTACTTC.

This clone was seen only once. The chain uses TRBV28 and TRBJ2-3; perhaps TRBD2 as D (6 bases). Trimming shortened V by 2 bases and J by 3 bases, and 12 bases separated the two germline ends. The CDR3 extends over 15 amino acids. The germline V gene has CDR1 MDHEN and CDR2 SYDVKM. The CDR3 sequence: CASSLRGAGTDTQYF. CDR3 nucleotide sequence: TGTGCCAGCAGTTTAAGGGGCGCGGGAACAGATACGCAGTATTTT.

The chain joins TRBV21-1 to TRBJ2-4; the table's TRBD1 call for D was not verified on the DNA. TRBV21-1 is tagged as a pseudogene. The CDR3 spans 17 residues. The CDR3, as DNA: TGTGCCAGCAGCCCCCAAGGGGGCGTACTAGCCAAAAACATTCAGTACTTC. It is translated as CASSPQGGVLAKNIQYF.

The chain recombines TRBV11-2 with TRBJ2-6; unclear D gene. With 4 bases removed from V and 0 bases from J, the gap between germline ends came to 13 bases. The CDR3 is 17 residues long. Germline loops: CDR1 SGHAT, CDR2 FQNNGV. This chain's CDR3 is CASSSPTDPSGANVLTF. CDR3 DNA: TGTGCCAGCAGCTCCCCGACTGACCCCTCTGGGGCCAACGTCCTGACTTTC.

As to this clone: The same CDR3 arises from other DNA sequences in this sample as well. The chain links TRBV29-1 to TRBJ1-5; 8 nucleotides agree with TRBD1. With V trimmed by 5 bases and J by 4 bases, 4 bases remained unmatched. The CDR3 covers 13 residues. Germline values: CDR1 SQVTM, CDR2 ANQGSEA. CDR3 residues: CSVRDRSNQPQHF. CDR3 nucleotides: TGCAGCGTTCGGGACAGGTCGAATCAGCCCCAGCATTTT.

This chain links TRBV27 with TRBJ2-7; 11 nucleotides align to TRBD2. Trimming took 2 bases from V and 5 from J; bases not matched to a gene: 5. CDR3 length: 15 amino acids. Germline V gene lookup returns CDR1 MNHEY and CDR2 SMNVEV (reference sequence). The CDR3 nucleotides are TGTGCCAGCAGTTTAGGTAGCGGGAGGGTTCACGAGCAGTACTTC. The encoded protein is CASSLGSGRVHEQYF.

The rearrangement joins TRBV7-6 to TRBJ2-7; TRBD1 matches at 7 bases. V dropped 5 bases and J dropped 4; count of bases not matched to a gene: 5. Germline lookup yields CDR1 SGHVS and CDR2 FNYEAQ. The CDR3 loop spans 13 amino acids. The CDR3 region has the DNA TGTGCCAGCAGCCTATCGACAGGGTACGAGCAGTACTTC. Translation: CASSLSTGYEQYF.

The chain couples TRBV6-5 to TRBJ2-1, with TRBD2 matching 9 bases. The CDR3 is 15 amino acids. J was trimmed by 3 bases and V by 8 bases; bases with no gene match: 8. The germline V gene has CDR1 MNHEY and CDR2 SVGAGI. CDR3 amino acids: CASALISGSYNEQFF. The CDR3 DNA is TGTGCCAGCGCTCTGATTAGCGGGAGCTACAATGAGCAGTTCTTC.

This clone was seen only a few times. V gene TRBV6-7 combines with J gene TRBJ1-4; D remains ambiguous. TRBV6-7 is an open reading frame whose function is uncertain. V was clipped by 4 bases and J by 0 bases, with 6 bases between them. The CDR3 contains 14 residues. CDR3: CASSCSATNEKLFF. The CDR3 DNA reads TGTGCCAGCAGTTGCAGTGCAACTAATGAAAAACTGTTTTTT.